A selection of T cell receptor beta chains follows, all from one sample in a study of shared clonotypes between healthy human individuals. Repertoires were generated with immunoSEQ multiplex PCR, while TCRdb's copy carries only in-frame clones and drops some. The data show hundreds of thousands of clones, 85% to 95% seen once. The specimen was naive CD8+ T cells sorted from blood. These receptors came from a woman in her twenties or thirties in good health. Each CDR3 is given with its conserved first and last residue. Each record gives: clone size, J gene, D gene, V gene, CDR3 protein, CDR3 DNA. D genes are given only for firm matches. Size is stated for part of the rows, as once, few or many counts, or as a class when the clone is expanded.

>NA|TRBJ2-3|TRBD2|TRBV27
CASSLLAGVDTQYF
TGTGCCAGCAGTTTACTGGCGGGAGTAGATACGCAGTATTTT
>NA|TRBJ2-7|TRBD1|TRBV27
CASSLTGDYEQYF
TGTGCCAGCAGTTTAACAGGGGACTACGAGCAGTACTTC
>NA|TRBJ1-2|NA|TRBV7-9
CASSPPGVGYGYTF
TGTGCCAGCAGCCCCCCGGGGGTAGGTTATGGCTACACCTTC
>NA|TRBJ2-7|NA|TRBV7-9
CASSLAGRDYEQYF
TGTGCCAGCAGCTTAGCGGGCAGGGACTACGAGCAGTACTTC
>NA|TRBJ2-3|NA|TRBV9
CASSAGTLSTDTQYF
TGTGCCAGCAGCGCCGGGACTCTCAGCACAGATACGCAGTATTTT
>NA|TRBJ2-1|TRBD2|TRBV18
CASSLDGTSDYNEQFF
TGTGCCAGCTCGCTGGACGGGACTAGCGATTACAATGAGCAGTTCTTC
>NA|TRBJ1-5|NA|TRBV27
CASRTGQSGQPQHF
TGTGCCAGCAGAACCGGACAGTCGGGTCAGCCCCAGCATTTT
>NA|TRBJ2-2|NA|TRBV9
CASSPPTGELFF
TGTGCCAGCAGCCCCCCCACCGGGGAGCTGTTTTTT
>NA|TRBJ1-2|TRBD1|TRBV13
CASSLGTGSGYGYTF
TGTGCCAGCAGCTTAGGGACAGGGTCGGGCTATGGCTACACCTTC
>NA|TRBJ1-2|NA|TRBV4-1
CASSQVGGYGYTF
TGCGCCAGCAGCCAAGTGGGGGGATATGGCTACACCTTC
>once|TRBJ1-4|NA|TRBV2
CASKVRWDPNEKLFF
TGTGCCAGCAAGGTCCGTTGGGATCCTAATGAAAAACTGTTTTTT
>NA|TRBJ1-2|TRBD1|TRBV27
CASGTVYGYTF
TGTGCCAGCGGGACAGTCTATGGCTACACCTTC
>NA|TRBJ2-7|NA|TRBV13
CASSFTAVANYEQYF
TGTGCCAGCAGTTTTACCGCCGTGGCCAACTACGAGCAGTACTTC
>NA|TRBJ2-3|TRBD2|TRBV27
CASSTSLEAGGRTDTQYF
TGTGCCAGCAGCACATCCCTCGAAGCGGGAGGGCGCACAGATACGCAGTATTTT
>NA|TRBJ1-5|NA|TRBV27
CASSMSGVNQPQHF
TGTGCCAGCAGTATGTCAGGGGTCAATCAGCCCCAGCATTTT
>once|TRBJ1-3|NA|TRBV5-6
CASSLDPGNGNTIYF
TGTGCCAGCAGCTTGGATCCCGGGAACGGAAACACCATATATTTT
>NA|TRBJ2-7|TRBD2|TRBV5-1
CASSSTSGRVGSYEQYF
TGCGCCAGCAGCAGCACTAGCGGGAGAGTGGGCTCCTACGAGCAGTACTTC
>NA|TRBJ2-7|NA|TRBV9
CASSVWGQNYEQYF
TGTGCCAGCAGCGTATGGGGTCAGAACTACGAGCAGTACTTC
>NA|TRBJ2-7|NA|TRBV25-1
CASSDVTHEQYF
TGTGCCAGCAGTGATGTCACCCACGAGCAGTACTTC
>NA|TRBJ2-7|NA|TRBV27
CASSLRGQEQYF
TGTGCCAGCAGTTTACGGGGGCAAGAGCAGTACTTC
>NA|TRBJ2-1|TRBD2|TRBV4-2
CASSRAPLAGAYNEQFF
TGTGCCAGCAGCCGGGCACCACTAGCGGGGGCCTACAATGAGCAGTTCTTC
>NA|TRBJ2-1|NA|TRBV5-8
CASSLVVNEQFF
TGTGCCAGCAGCTTGGTTGTTAATGAGCAGTTCTTC
>once|TRBJ2-1|TRBD1|TRBV29-1
CSARDREYNEQFF
TGCAGCGCCAGGGACAGGGAGTACAATGAGCAGTTCTTC
>NA|TRBJ2-1|NA|TRBV28
CASRLGRQTYNEQFF
TGTGCCAGCAGACTGGGACGTCAAACCTACAATGAGCAGTTCTTC
>NA|TRBJ2-7|NA|TRBV13
CASTSSPLEQYF
TGTGCCAGCACTTCGTCCCCCCTCGAGCAGTACTTC
>NA|TRBJ2-2|NA|TRBV6-6
CASSPSLNTGELFF
TGTGCCAGCAGTCCCTCCCTCAACACCGGGGAGCTGTTTTTT
>NA|TRBJ2-7|TRBD1|TRBV28
CASSHLITDRAQYF
TGTGCCAGCAGTCATCTCATCACCGACAGGGCACAGTACTTC
>NA|TRBJ2-7|TRBD1|TRBV28
CASSSTGLGREQYF
TGTGCCAGCAGTTCGACAGGGCTTGGACGGGAGCAGTACTTC
>NA|TRBJ1-5|NA|TRBV5-8
CASSLAEGLEHF
TGTGCCAGCAGCTTGGCCGAGGGTCTTGAGCATTTT
>NA|TRBJ2-3|NA|TRBV30
CAWSRWGAGPADTQYF
TGTGCCTGGAGTCGATGGGGGGCCGGCCCAGCAGATACGCAGTATTTT
>NA|TRBJ2-3|NA|TRBV19
CASSNIAGTDTQYF
TGTGCCAGTAGTAATATAGCGGGCACAGATACGCAGTATTTT
>once|TRBJ2-1|NA|TRBV7-9
CASSLAGDVRYNEQFF
TGTGCCAGCAGCTTAGCGGGGGACGTTCGCTACAATGAGCAGTTCTTC
>NA|TRBJ2-7|NA|TRBV7-6
CASSLGPREQYF
TGTGCCAGCAGCTTAGGTCCACGGGAGCAGTACTTC
>NA|TRBJ1-1|NA|TRBV13
CASSLVGRRYTEAFF
TGTGCCAGCAGCTTAGTGGGGCGCAGGTACACTGAAGCTTTCTTT
>once|TRBJ2-3|TRBD2|TRBV4-2
CASSQRLAGATKGGPDTQYF
TGTGCCAGCAGCCAAAGACTAGCGGGAGCAACCAAAGGGGGCCCAGATACGCAGTATTTT
>NA|TRBJ2-7|NA|TRBV28
CASSLIGLEGSYEQYF
TGTGCCAGCAGTTTAATTGGCCTGGAGGGGTCCTACGAGCAGTACTTC
>NA|TRBJ1-5|NA|TRBV2
CASSEAGGGLTISNQPQHF
TGTGCCAGCAGTGAAGCCGGCGGAGGATTAACCATTAGCAATCAGCCCCAGCATTTT
>NA|TRBJ2-3|TRBD2|TRBV5-4
CASSWTSGSRHTQYF
TGTGCCAGCAGCTGGACTAGCGGGAGTAGGCATACGCAGTATTTT
>NA|TRBJ1-4|NA|TRBV5-1
CASSLALGGHNEKLFF
TGCGCCAGCAGCTTAGCCCTGGGCGGACATAATGAAAAACTGTTTTTT